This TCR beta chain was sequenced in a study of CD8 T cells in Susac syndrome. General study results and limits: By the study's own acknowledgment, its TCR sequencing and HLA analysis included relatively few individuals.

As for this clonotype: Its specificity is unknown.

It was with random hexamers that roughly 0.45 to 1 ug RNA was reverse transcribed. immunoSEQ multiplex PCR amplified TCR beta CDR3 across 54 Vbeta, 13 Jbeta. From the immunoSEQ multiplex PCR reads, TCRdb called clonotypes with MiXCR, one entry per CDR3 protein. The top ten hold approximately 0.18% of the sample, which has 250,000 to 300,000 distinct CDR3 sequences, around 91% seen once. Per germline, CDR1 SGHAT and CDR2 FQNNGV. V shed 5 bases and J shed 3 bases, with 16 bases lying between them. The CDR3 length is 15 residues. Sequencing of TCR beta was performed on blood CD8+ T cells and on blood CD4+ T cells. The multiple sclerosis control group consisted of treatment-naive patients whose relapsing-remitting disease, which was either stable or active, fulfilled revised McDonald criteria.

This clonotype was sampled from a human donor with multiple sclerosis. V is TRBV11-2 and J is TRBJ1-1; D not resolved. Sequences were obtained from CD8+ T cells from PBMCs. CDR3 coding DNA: TGTGCCAGCAGCCCCGGTCTCTACACGGACACTGAAGCTTTCTTT. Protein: CASSPGLYTDTEAFF.